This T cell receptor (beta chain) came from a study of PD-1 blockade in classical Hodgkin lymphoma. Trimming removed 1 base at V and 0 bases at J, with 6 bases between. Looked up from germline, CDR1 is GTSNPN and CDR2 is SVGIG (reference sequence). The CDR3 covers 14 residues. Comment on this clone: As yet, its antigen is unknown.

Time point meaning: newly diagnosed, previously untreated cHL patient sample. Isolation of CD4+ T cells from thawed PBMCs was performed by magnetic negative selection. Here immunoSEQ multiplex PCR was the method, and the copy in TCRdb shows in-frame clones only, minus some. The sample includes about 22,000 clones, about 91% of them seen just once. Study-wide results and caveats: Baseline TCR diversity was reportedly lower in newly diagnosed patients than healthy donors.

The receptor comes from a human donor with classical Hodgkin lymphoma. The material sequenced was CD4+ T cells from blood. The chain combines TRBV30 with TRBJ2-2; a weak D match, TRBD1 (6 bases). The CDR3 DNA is TGTGCCTGGAGTGGACAGGCGAACACCGGGGAGCTGTTTTTT. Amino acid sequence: CAWSGQANTGELFF.